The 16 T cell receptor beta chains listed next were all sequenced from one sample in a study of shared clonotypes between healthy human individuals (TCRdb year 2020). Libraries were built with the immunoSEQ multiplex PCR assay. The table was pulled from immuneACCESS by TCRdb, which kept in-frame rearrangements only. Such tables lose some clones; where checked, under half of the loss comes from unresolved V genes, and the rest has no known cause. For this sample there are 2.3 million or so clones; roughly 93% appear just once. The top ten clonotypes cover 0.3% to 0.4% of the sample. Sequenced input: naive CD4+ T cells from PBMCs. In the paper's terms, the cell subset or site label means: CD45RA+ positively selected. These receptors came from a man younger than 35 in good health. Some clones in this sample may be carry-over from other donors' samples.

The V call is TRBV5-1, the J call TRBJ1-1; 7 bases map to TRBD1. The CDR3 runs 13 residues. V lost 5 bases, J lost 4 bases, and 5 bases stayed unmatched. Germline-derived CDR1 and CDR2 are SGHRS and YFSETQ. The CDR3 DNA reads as TGCGCCAGCAGTATACAGGGGCTCACTGAAGCTTTCTTT. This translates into CASSIQGLTEAFF.

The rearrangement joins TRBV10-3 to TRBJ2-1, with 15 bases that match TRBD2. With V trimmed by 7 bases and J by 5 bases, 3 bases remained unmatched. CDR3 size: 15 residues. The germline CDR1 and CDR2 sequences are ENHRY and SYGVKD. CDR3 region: CAITGTSGRNNEQFF. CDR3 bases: TGTGCCATCACCGGGACTAGCGGGAGGAACAATGAGCAGTTCTTC.

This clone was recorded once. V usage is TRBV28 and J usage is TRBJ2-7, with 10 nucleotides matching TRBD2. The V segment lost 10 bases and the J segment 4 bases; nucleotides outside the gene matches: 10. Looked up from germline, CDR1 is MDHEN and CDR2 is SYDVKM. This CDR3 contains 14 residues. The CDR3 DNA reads TGTGCCACCAGGCGGACTAGCGGAATATACGAGCAGTACTTC. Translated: CATRRTSGIYEQYF.

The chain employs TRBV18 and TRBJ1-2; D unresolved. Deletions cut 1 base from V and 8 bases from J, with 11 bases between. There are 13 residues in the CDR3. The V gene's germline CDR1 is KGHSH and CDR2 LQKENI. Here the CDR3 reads CASSPQTYEGYTF. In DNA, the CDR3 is TGTGCCAGCTCACCACAAACATACGAAGGCTACACCTTC.

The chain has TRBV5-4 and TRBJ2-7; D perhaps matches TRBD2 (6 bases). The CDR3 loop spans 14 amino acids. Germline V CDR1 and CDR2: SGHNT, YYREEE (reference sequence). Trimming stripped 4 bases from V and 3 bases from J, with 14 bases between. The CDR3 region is CASSPGLRDYEQYF. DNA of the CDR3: TGTGCCAGCAGCCCGGGACTTAGGGACTACGAGCAGTACTTC.

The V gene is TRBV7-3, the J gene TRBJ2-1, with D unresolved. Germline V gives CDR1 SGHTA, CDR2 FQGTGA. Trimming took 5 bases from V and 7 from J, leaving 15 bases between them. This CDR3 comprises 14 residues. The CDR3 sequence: CASSPSNGANEQFF. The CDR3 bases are TGTGCCAGCAGCCCTAGTAACGGTGCGAATGAGCAGTTCTTC. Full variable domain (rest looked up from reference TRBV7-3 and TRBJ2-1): GAGVSQTPSNKVTEKGKYVELRCDPISGHTALYWYRQSLGQGPEFLIYFQGTGAADDSGLPNDRFFAVRPEGSVSTLKIQRTERGDSAVYLCASSPSNGANEQFFGPGTRLTVL.

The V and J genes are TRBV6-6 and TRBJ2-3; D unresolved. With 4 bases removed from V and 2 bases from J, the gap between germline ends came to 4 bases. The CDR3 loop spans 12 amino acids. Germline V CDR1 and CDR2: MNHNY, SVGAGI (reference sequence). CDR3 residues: CASSLNTDTQYF. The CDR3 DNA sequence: TGTGCCAGCAGTTTAAACACAGATACGCAGTATTTT.

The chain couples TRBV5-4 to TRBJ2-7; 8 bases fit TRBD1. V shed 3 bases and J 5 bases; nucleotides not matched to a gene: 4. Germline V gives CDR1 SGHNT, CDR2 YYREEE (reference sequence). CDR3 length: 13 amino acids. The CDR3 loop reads CASSSDRGHEQYF. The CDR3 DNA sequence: TGTGCCAGCAGCTCCGACAGGGGTCACGAGCAGTACTTC.

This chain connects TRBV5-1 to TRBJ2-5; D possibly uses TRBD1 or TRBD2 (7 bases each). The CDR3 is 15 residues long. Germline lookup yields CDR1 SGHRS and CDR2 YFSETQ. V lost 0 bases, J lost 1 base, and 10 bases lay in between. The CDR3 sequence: CASSLAGGVQETQYF. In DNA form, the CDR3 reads TGCGCCAGCAGCTTGGCAGGGGGGGTCCAAGAGACCCAGTACTTC.

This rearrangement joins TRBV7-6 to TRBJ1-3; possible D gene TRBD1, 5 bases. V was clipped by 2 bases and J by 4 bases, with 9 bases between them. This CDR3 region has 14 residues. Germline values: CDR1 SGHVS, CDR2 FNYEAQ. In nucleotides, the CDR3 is TGTGCCAGCAGCTTAAGCAGGGCGGGAAACACCATATATTTT. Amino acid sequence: CASSLSRAGNTIYF.

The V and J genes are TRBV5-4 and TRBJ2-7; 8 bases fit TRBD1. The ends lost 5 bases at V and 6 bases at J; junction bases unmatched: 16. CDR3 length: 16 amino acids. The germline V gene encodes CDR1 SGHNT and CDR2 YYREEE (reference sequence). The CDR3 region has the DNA TGTGCCAGCAGGCCGAGGGGGGCAGGGGGCCTTGGCGAGCAGTACTTC. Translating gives CASRPRGAGGLGEQYF.

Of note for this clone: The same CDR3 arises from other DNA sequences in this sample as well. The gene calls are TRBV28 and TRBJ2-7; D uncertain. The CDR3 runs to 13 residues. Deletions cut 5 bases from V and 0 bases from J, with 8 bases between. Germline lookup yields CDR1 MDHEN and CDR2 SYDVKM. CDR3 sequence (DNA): TGTGCCAGCAGTGAACCGAGCTCCTACGAGCAGTACTTC. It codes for CASSEPSSYEQYF.

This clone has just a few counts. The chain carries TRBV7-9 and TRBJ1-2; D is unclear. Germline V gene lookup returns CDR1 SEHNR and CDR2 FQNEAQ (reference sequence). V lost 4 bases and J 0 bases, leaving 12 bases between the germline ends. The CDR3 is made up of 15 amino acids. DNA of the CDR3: TGTGCCAGCAGCTCGACGTCGCGAGCTAACTATGGCTACACCTTC. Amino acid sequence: CASSSTSRANYGYTF.

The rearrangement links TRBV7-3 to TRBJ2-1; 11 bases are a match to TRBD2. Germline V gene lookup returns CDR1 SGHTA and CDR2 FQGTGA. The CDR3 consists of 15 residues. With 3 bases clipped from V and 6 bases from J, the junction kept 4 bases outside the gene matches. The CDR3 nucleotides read TGTGCCAGCAGCTTCCTAGCGGGAGGTGGCAATGAGCAGTTCTTC. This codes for CASSFLAGGGNEQFF.

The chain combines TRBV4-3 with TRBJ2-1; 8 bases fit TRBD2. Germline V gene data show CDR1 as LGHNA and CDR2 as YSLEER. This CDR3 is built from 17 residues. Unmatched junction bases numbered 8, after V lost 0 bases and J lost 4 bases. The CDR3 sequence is CASSQDFLAGLYNEQFF. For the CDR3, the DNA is TGCGCCAGCAGCCAAGATTTCCTAGCGGGCCTATACAATGAGCAGTTCTTC.

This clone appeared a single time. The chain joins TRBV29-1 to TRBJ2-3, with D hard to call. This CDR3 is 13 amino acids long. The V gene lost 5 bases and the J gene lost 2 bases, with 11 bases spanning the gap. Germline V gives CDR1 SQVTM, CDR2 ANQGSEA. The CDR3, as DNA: TGCAGCGTTCGGTGGTCTTCCACAGATACGCAGTATTTT. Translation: CSVRWSSTDTQYF.